The T cell receptor beta chain described here comes from a study of blood T cells in healthy people across ages. Trimming removed 8 bases at V and 0 bases at J, with 14 bases between. Germline V gene sequence: CDR1 SNHLY, CDR2 FYNNEI. There are 14 residues in the CDR3. Staff drew approximately 9.1 milliliters of peripheral blood from each donor. PBMCs were isolated at a quantity of at least 7 million per sample. With a J-beta primer mix and a sample-barcoded 5' primer, a second PCR ran about 7 to 12 cycles. TCRdb used MiXCR to reprocess the 5' RACE reads, holding one entry per CDR3 protein. In the table there are 550,000 to 650,000 distinct CDR3 sequences, approximately 30% of which are singletons.

Sequenced input: blood. The receptor comes from a woman aged 80 or over in good health. The rearrangement joins TRBV2 to TRBJ2-7; tentatively, D is TRBD1 (6 bases). The CDR3 here is CASQGTLSSYEQYF. DNA for the CDR3: TGTGCCAGCCAGGGGACGTTGAGCTCCTACGAGCAGTACTTC.